Sequencing of this TCR beta chain was carried out in a study of blood T cell repertoires in COVID-19. Overall study: Sites in the United States, Italy and Spain provided acute and convalescent COVID-19 samples.

In the original analysis: Nucleated cell counts were estimated from reference gene primer amplification. Repertoires were generated with immunoSEQ multiplex PCR, while TCRdb's copy carries only in-frame clones and drops some. The DNA was the basis for D and trimming; V, J and clone size are from that table. The sample lists around 220,000 clones, around 90% occurring once. Trimming at V came to 4 bases and at J to 7 bases, leaving 5 bases not matched to a gene. This CDR3 is 15 amino acids long. Germline CDR1 SGHVS, CDR2 FNYEAQ. Sample: PBMCs or T cells enriched from blood (not recorded which). The chain links TRBV7-6 to TRBJ2-1, with 12 bases lining up with TRBD2. This receptor was taken from a man aged 30 to 45 who had been exposed to COVID-19. DNA of the CDR3: TGTGCCAGCAGCTCTCTAGCGGGGGGGCGGAATGAGCAGTTCTTC. Translation gives CASSSLAGGRNEQFF. Full variable domain (missing parts from reference TRBV7-6 and TRBJ2-1): GAGVSQSPRYKVTKRGQDVALRCDPISGHVSLYWYRQALGQGPEFLTYFNYEAQQDKSGLPNDRFSAERPEGSISTLTIQRTEQRDSAMYRCASSSLAGGRNEQFFGPGTRLTVL.